The 9 T cell receptor beta chains given below trace back to one sample, sequenced in a study of blood T cell repertoires in COVID-19. Clones were read by immunoSEQ multiplex PCR, and TCRdb kept only the in-frame ones, dropping some. In the table there are some 130,000 clones, 86% of which are singletons. Input material: PBMCs or T cells enriched from blood (not recorded which). The receptors derive from a man in his fifties who had recovered from COVID-19.

The chain carries TRBV18 and TRBJ1-1; D may be TRBD1 (6 bases). Germline V gene lookup returns CDR1 KGHSH and CDR2 LQKENI. Between the trimmed V and J ends, which lost 3 bases and 3 bases, there was a span of 14 bases. The CDR3 is made up of 15 amino acids. The CDR3 DNA is TGTGCCAGCTCACCCACGGGGGGCGAAGACACTGAAGCTTTCTTT. Translation: CASSPTGGEDTEAFF.

The V and J genes are TRBV28 and TRBJ2-7, with D perhaps matching TRBD2 (5 bases). Germline values: CDR1 MDHEN, CDR2 SYDVKM. The V and J ends lost 7 bases and 0 bases respectively, with 13 bases between them. The length of the CDR3 is 14 residues. The CDR3 region is CASTLTGFSYEQYF. The CDR3, as DNA: TGTGCCAGCACCCTGACGGGATTCTCCTACGAGCAGTACTTC.

The chain is built from TRBV12-3 or TRBV12-4 and TRBJ2-1, with D hard to call. V was pared by 6 bases and J by 9 bases, with 15 bases between. The CDR3 extends over 13 amino acids. The CDR3 here is CASSYPGVSEQFF. CDR3 sequence (DNA): TGTGCCAGCAGCTATCCTGGAGTGAGTGAGCAGTTCTTC.

This clone has just one count. In DNA form, the CDR3 reads TGCGCCAGCAGCAGGGGGTCCACGAACACTGAAGCTTTCTTT. Translated: CASSRGSTNTEAFF. The chain uses TRBV5-1 and TRBJ1-1; the D gene is possibly TRBD1 (6 bases). The CDR3 loop spans 14 amino acids. Trimming cost V 4 bases and J 1 base, with 11 bases left between them. Germline V CDR1 and CDR2: SGHRS, YFSETQ.

This chain links TRBV5-1 with TRBJ2-1, with 10 bases matching TRBD1. The V gene end was trimmed by 4 bases and the J gene end by 8 bases; junction bases not matched to a gene: 12. This CDR3 spans 16 amino acids. Germline V gene lookup returns CDR1 SGHRS and CDR2 YFSETQ. CDR3 coding DNA: TGCGCCAGCAGCCAAGGGACAGGGGCCCAGTTAGATGAGCAGTTCTTC. This gives the protein CASSQGTGAQLDEQFF.

J is TRBJ1-6 and V is TRBV3-1 (or the pseudogene TRBV3-2); D uncertain. The germline V gene has CDR1 LGHDT and CDR2 YNNKEL (reference sequence). V lost 0 bases to trimming and J lost 7 bases, with 10 bases between them. There are 15 residues in the CDR3. In DNA form, the CDR3 reads TGTGCCAGCAGCCAAGATGAGGTCGTGAATTCACCCCTCCACTTT. It translates to CASSQDEVVNSPLHF.

The chain uses TRBV12-3 or TRBV12-4 and TRBJ1-1, with unresolved D. The CDR3 spans 11 residues. The V end lost 6 bases, the J end lost 7 bases, and 9 bases lay between the germline ends. DNA for the CDR3: TGTGCCAGCAGCCCCGGGTATGAAGCTTTCTTT. This codes for CASSPGYEAFF.

The chain couples TRBV5-1 to TRBJ2-7; D is possibly TRBD2 (7 bases). Germline values: CDR1 SGHRS, CDR2 YFSETQ. With 0 bases removed from V and 4 bases from J, the gap between germline ends came to 11 bases. This CDR3 contains 14 residues. In nucleotides, the CDR3 is TGCGCCAGCAGCTTGGGAGGGGGGGAGTACGAGCAGTACTTC. Protein product: CASSLGGGEYEQYF.

The J gene is TRBJ1-5, the V gene TRBV5-1, with D maybe TRBD1 (5 bases). The CDR3 runs to 15 residues. V shed 9 bases and J shed 4 bases, with 20 bases lying between them. The germline CDR1 and CDR2 sequences are SGHRS and YFSETQ. The CDR3 sequence: CATSPWDSLNQPQHF. In nucleotides, the CDR3 is TGCGCCACAAGCCCTTGGGACTCTCTGAATCAGCCCCAGCATTTT.